This TCR beta chain appears in the sequencing data of a study of shared clonotypes between healthy human individuals. Broader study findings: The study found roughly 5.3% of naive CD4 clonotypes shared across several donors. Non-shared clonotypes displayed generation probabilities falling below those of clonotypes present in all four donors.

Naive CD8 cells were CD45RO-negative, positively selected for CCR7, excluding terminally differentiated effector memory CD45RA+ cells. Those who donated were healthy HIV-negative adults, with no recent acute infections or vaccinations reported. Replicate PCRs from sorted subsets contained roughly 200 ng DNA, which is roughly 30,000 T cell genomes. Repertoires were generated with immunoSEQ multiplex PCR, while TCRdb's copy carries only in-frame clones and drops some. Altogether about 2.1 million clones are present, approximately 92% being singletons, with the ten largest covering about 1.6%. A word on this clone: What it binds is unknown. Additional DNA sequences in this sample encode the identical CDR3.

There are 13 residues in the CDR3. CDR1 and CDR2 from the germline V gene are MDHEN and SYDVKM. With 6 bases removed from V and 3 bases from J, the gap between germline ends came to 11 bases. This clonotype was obtained from a man between 18 and 29 years old in good health. Some clones in this sample may be carry-over from other donors' samples. J is TRBJ1-2 and V is TRBV28; a weak D match, TRBD1 (5 bases). The sample taken for sequencing was naive CD8+ T cells from PBMCs. Written as DNA, the CDR3 is TGTGCCAGCAGCCCGGGACCGCACTATGGCTACACCTTC. Amino acids: CASSPGPHYGYTF.